Listed below are T cell receptor beta chains from one sample, sequenced in a study of PD-L1 blockade in urothelial cancer. Using immunoSEQ multiplex PCR, the repertoire was profiled, and TCRdb retains in-frame clones only, with some absent. In the table there are 43,000 or so clones, about 84% of which are singletons. Sequences were derived from PBMCs, sampled around atezolizumab (anti-PD-L1) treatment. All receptors come from a man aged 55 to 70 with urothelial cancer. Each CDR3 is given with its conserved first and last residue. A D gene is named only where the DNA matches it firmly. For some rows the clone size is stated as once, few or many, or as a class when expanded; others skip it.

>NA|TRBV29-1|NA|TRBJ1-1
CSVSGAETFF
TGCAGCGTCTCGGGTGCGGAGACTTTCTTT
>medium-sized|TRBV4-3|TRBD2|TRBJ2-3
CASSQGASGSTDTQYF
TGCGCCAGCAGCCAAGGGGCTAGCGGGAGCACAGATACGCAGTATTTT
>NA|TRBV7-8|NA|TRBJ2-1
CASSLPRFGVPEQFF
TGTGCCAGCAGCTTACCTCGCTTCGGGGTTCCAGAGCAGTTCTTC
>many|TRBV19|NA|TRBJ1-2
CASSGGRIGYTF
TGTGCCAGTAGTGGGGGCCGAATAGGCTACACCTTC
>NA|TRBV25-1|NA|TRBJ1-1
CASRQGSGAEAFF
TGTGCCAGCAGACAGGGCAGCGGAGCTGAAGCTTTCTTT
>NA|TRBV19|NA|TRBJ1-2
CASSTPGVRGGYTF
TGTGCCAGTAGTACCCCCGGGGTGAGAGGGGGCTACACCTTC
>NA|TRBV4-2|TRBD1|TRBJ1-1
CASSPGQTSTEAFF
TGTGCCAGCAGCCCGGGACAGACGAGCACTGAAGCTTTCTTT
>NA|TRBV7-9|NA|TRBJ1-4
CASSPVSLQGEKLFF
TGTGCCAGCAGCCCGGTCAGCCTCCAGGGAGAAAAACTGTTTTTT
>few|TRBV2|NA|TRBJ1-2
CASSEQGDTVYGYTF
TGTGCCAGCAGTGAACAAGGGGACACGGTTTATGGCTACACCTTC
>NA|TRBV7-6|TRBD2|TRBJ2-7
CASSAVGAGDRYEQYF
TGTGCCAGCAGCGCTGTAGGCGCGGGAGATCGGTACGAGCAGTACTTC
>few|TRBV5-5|NA|TRBJ1-6
CASSLDSGDNSPLHF
TGTGCCAGCAGCCTGGACAGCGGGGATAATTCACCCCTCCACTTT
>few|TRBV6-1|NA|TRBJ1-5
CASLKEGYQPQHF
TGTGCCAGCCTGAAGGAGGGATACCAGCCCCAGCATTTT
>NA|TRBV4-1|NA|TRBJ2-6
CASSQYYGQTTGANVLTF
TGCGCCAGCAGCCAATACTACGGACAAACGACTGGGGCCAACGTCCTGACTTTC
>NA|TRBV6-6|NA|TRBJ1-5
CASSYGELGNQPQHF
TGTGCCAGCAGTTACGGGGAGCTCGGCAATCAGCCCCAGCATTTT
>NA|TRBV5-4|NA|TRBJ1-1
CASSFDSLLGAFF
TGTGCCAGCAGCTTCGACAGTTTACTTGGAGCTTTCTTT
>NA|TRBV19|TRBD1|TRBJ2-1
CASSMAGTGVTYNEQFF
TGTGCCAGTAGTATGGCTGGGACAGGGGTTACCTACAATGAGCAGTTCTTC
>NA|TRBV25-1|NA|TRBJ1-1
CASSAGNTEAFF
TGTGCCAGCAGTGCAGGGAACACTGAAGCTTTCTTT
>once|TRBV4-1|NA|TRBJ2-1
CASSSPGYNEQFF
TGCGCCAGCAGCTCCCCGGGCTACAATGAGCAGTTCTTC
>NA|TRBV11-2|TRBD1|TRBJ1-1
CASSLGTGEGAFF
TGTGCCAGCAGCTTAGGGACAGGGGAGGGAGCTTTCTTT
>NA|TRBV28|TRBD2|TRBJ2-1
CASSLTFGASGNHEQFF
TGTGCCAGCAGCCTTACTTTTGGGGCTAGCGGGAACCATGAGCAGTTCTTC
>NA|TRBV6-1|TRBD1|TRBJ1-1
CASSARQGAGTEAFF
TGTGCCAGCAGTGCCAGACAGGGGGCAGGGACTGAAGCTTTCTTT
>NA|TRBV7-2|NA|TRBJ2-3
CASSLDRGDTQYF
TGTGCCAGCAGCTTGGACCGGGGAGATACGCAGTATTTT
>once|TRBV18|TRBD2|TRBJ2-7
CASSPSTPVGGAYEQYF
TGTGCCAGCTCACCATCTACCCCGGTGGGGGGGGCCTACGAGCAGTACTTC
>once|TRBV11-3|TRBD1|TRBJ2-3
CASSTGGLTDTQYF
TGTGCCAGCAGCACAGGGGGTTTGACAGATACGCAGTATTTT
>NA|TRBV29-1|NA|TRBJ1-1
CSVTRSDTEAFF
TGCAGCGTTACGAGGAGCGACACTGAAGCTTTCTTT
>NA|TRBV5-4|NA|TRBJ1-1
CASSSPGANTEAFF
TGTGCCAGCAGCTCCCCGGGAGCGAACACTGAAGCTTTCTTT
>NA|TRBV10-3|NA|TRBJ1-1
CAISPQGNTEAFF
TGTGCCATCAGCCCACAGGGGAACACTGAAGCTTTCTTT